The clone carrying this TCR beta chain was seen only a few times. Its specificity is not known. The data are from a study of T cell clonotyping in hematopoietic cell transplantation. Whole-study results and caveats: Pathologically expanded recipient clonotypes increased progressively from day 30 to day 180 as diversity fell. Graft donor and pretransplant recipient Inverse Simpson Index values predicted broader posttransplant TCR diversity. At the given depth, recipient repertoires were over 97% de novo clonotypes.

Blood collection times were about day -28 and days 30, 100, 180 posttransplant. Produced via immunoSEQ multiplex PCR; TCRdb's table is partial and in-frame only. The table has approximately 4,400 clones, 60% to 80% seen once; the top ten hold around 8.5%. Specimen: PBMCs, collected 100 days after allogeneic stem cell transplant. The source is a male patient aged 60-69 years who had an allogeneic stem cell transplant, so the T cells may come from the graft donor. Some clones in this sample may be carry-over from other donors' samples.

CDR3: CARSLATGGNYGYTF. The CDR3 DNA is TGTGCCAGAAGCTTGGCGACAGGGGGGAACTATGGCTACACCTTC. The rearrangement links TRBV5-3 to TRBJ1-2; TRBD1 matches at 9 bases. TRBV5-3 falls under the ORF class, with uncertain function. CDR3 length equals 15 residues. After removal of 0 bases from V and 2 bases from J, the junction contained 2 bases not matched to a gene.